The present T cell receptor (beta chain) was sequenced within a study of blood T cells in healthy people across ages. V lost 6 bases to trimming and J lost 0 bases, with 13 bases between them. This CDR3 contains 15 residues. Germline V lookup: CDR1 ENHRY, CDR2 SYGVKD. For the second PCR, which ran for roughly 7 to 11 cycles, a sample-barcoded 5' primer and a J-beta primer mix were used. TCRdb re-called the 5' RACE reads with MiXCR, one entry per CDR3 protein. Of around 1.7 million distinct CDR3 sequences detected, 28% appear once; the ten largest clones hold around 7.7%. This clonotype was recorded only once.

The chain combines TRBV10-3 with TRBJ2-3, with a possible D match to TRBD1 (6 bases). The receptor was isolated from a woman aged 30 to 39 in good health. The source material was blood. The CDR3 nucleotides read TGTGCCATCAGAGGGACACATTCTAGCACAGATACGCAGTATTTT. Encoded protein: CAIRGTHSSTDTQYF.